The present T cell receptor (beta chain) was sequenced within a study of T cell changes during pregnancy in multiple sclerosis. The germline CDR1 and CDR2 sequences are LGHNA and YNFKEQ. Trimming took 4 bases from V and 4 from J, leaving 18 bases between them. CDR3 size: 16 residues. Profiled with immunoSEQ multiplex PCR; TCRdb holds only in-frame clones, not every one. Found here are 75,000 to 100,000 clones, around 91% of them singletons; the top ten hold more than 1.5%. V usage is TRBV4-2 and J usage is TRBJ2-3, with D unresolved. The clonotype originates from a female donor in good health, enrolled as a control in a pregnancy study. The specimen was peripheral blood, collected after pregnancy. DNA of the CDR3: TGTGCCAGCAGCCCGGAGTCAGTAGCACCGGCAGATACGCAGTATTTT. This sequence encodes CASSPESVAPADTQYF.